This T cell receptor (beta chain) was obtained from a study of T cells in Graves' hyperthyroidism and ophthalmopathy. Study outcomes and limitations: In validation, the model predicted ophthalmopathy. These predictions came a median approximately 5.9 months before onset.

This CDR3 comprises 14 residues. V was cut by 5 bases and J by 6 bases, with 17 bases left in between. Germline CDR1 reads DFQATT; CDR2 reads SNEGSKA (reference sequence). A note on this clonotype: What it binds is unknown.

The source material, RNA transcripts, was used to amplify TCR beta CDR3 regions. HTBI primers were used for first-round RT-PCR of the TCR CDR3. Using its own MiXCR run on the multiplex PCR reads, TCRdb lists one record per CDR3 protein. The sample lists around 350,000 distinct CDR3 sequences, about 17% occurring once. Patients aged 18 to 65 had newly diagnosed hyperthyroidism lasting under 2 months. Sampled blood dates from first hyperthyroidism diagnosis, and it precedes any ophthalmopathy symptoms. Out of about 10 ml of fresh peripheral blood came the PBMCs. Input material: blood. The V and J genes are TRBV20-1 and TRBJ2-1; perhaps TRBD1 as D (6 bases). The sequence was collected from a woman in her twenties or thirties with Graves' hyperthyroidism that later progressed to Graves' ophthalmopathy. The CDR3 loop is CSAPGSGAGNEQFF. The CDR3 DNA is TGCAGTGCTCCTGGGTCAGGGGCCGGCAATGAGCAGTTCTTC.